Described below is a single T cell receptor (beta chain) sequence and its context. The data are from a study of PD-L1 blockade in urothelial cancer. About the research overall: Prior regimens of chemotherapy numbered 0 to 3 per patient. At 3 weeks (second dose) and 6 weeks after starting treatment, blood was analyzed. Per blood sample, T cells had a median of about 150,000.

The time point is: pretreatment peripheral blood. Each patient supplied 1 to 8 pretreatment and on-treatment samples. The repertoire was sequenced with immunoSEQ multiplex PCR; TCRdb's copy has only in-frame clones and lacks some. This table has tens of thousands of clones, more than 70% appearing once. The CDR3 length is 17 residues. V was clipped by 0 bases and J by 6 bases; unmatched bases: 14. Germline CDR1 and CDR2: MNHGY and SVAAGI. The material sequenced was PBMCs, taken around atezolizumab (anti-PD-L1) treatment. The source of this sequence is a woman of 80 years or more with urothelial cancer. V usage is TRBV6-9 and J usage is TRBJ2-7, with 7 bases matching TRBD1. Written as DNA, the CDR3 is TGTGCCAGCAGTTATTCCCCCCGAAGCAGGGGGTCGGGCGAGCAGTACTTC. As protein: CASSYSPRSRGSGEQYF.